This T cell receptor beta chain originates from a study of long-term antiretroviral therapy in people with HIV. It was version v3.0 of the immunoSEQ assay that was run at survey level. This table comes from immunoSEQ multiplex PCR, and its TCRdb copy is limited to in-frame clones, with some not included. The sample includes roughly 33,000 clones, approximately 84% of them seen just once. The ends were cut back, 2 bases at V and 5 bases at J, with 12 bases in the middle. From germline, CDR1 is LGHNT and CDR2 FRNRAP. The CDR3 is 15 residues long. HIV-positive participants were all treated in the United States.

The receptor's source is a woman between 45 and 65 years old with HIV. Sequences were derived from unsorted PBMCs, sampled 3.1 years after starting antiretroviral therapy. The chain carries TRBV12-5 and TRBJ2-2, with no clear D. CDR3 in amino acids: CASGLYLWATGELFF. Written as DNA, the CDR3 is TGTGCTAGTGGTTTGTACCTCTGGGCTACCGGGGAGCTGTTTTTT.